This T cell receptor (beta chain) was sequenced during a study of technical replicates of blood from four donors. Repertoires were generated with immunoSEQ multiplex PCR, while TCRdb's copy carries only in-frame clones and drops some. The table records around 80,000 clones, about 96% of them present only once. The CDR3 is made up of 15 amino acids. The germline V gene encodes CDR1 LGHNA and CDR2 YSLEER. The V end was cut by 0 bases, the J end by 3 bases, with 11 bases between. The receptor comes from a human donor in good health. Sequencing was carried out using T cells isolated from PBMCs. The rearrangement links TRBV4-3 to TRBJ1-1, with D maybe TRBD1 (5 bases). CDR3 bases: TGCGCCAGCAGCCAAGAGTGGGGGGACCACACTGAAGCTTTCTTT. Translated: CASSQEWGDHTEAFF.